Listed below are T cell receptor beta chains from one sample, sequenced in a study of cytotoxic CD8 clonotypes in ibrutinib-treated CLL. Produced via immunoSEQ multiplex PCR; TCRdb's table is partial and in-frame only. There are about 160,000 clones in the sample; roughly 80% occur only once, and about 4.5% lies in the top ten. Sequenced here: PBMCs, sampled after 24 months of ibrutinib treatment. The receptors were sampled from a human donor with chronic lymphocytic leukemia. Each CDR3 is given with its conserved first and last residue. The order of the fields is J gene, clone size, D gene, V gene, CDR3 protein, CDR3 DNA. A D gene is named only where the DNA matches it firmly. The size field is filled for only some rows; it gives once, few, many or a size class.

>TRBJ1-1|.|.|TRBV29-1
CSVFLRDLNTEAFF
TGCAGCGTTTTTCTCAGAGACTTGAACACTGAAGCTTTCTTT
>TRBJ2-2|.|TRBD2|TRBV7-2
CASSLAKGLAGGLSGELFF
TGTGCCAGCAGCTTAGCCAAGGGACTAGCGGGGGGCCTATCCGGGGAGCTGTTTTTT
>TRBJ1-1|few|.|TRBV29-1
CSVEHGLEAFF
TGCAGCGTTGAACATGGCCTTGAAGCTTTCTTT
>TRBJ1-2|.|TRBD1|TRBV29-1
CSVEGGTGDYGYTF
TGCAGCGTTGAAGGGGGGACAGGGGACTATGGCTACACCTTC
>TRBJ1-1|.|.|TRBV19
CASSLLRGSEAFF
TGTGCCAGTAGTTTGCTACGGGGGTCTGAAGCTTTCTTT
>TRBJ1-1|.|.|TRBV7-9
CASSPRTYSGAFF
TGTGCCAGCAGCCCTCGGACCTATTCGGGAGCTTTCTTT
>TRBJ2-1|.|.|TRBV6-4
CASRDLYNEQFF
TGTGCCAGCAGGGACTTGTACAATGAGCAGTTCTTC
>TRBJ2-3|.|.|TRBV2
CASRRGTALDTQYF
TGTGCCAGCAGGAGGGGGACTGCCCTTGATACGCAGTATTTT
>TRBJ2-7|once|TRBD2|TRBV30
CAWSEGRVQGYEQYF
TGTGCCTGGAGTGAGGGGAGGGTCCAGGGCTACGAGCAGTACTTC
>TRBJ2-3|.|.|TRBV30
CACSRGAFITDTQYF
TGTGCCTGCTCAAGGGGGGCCTTTATCACAGATACGCAGTATTTT
>TRBJ1-1|.|.|TRBV7-9
CASSLKGGWRDHTEAFF
TGTGCCAGCAGCCTAAAAGGGGGGTGGAGGGACCACACTGAAGCTTTCTTT